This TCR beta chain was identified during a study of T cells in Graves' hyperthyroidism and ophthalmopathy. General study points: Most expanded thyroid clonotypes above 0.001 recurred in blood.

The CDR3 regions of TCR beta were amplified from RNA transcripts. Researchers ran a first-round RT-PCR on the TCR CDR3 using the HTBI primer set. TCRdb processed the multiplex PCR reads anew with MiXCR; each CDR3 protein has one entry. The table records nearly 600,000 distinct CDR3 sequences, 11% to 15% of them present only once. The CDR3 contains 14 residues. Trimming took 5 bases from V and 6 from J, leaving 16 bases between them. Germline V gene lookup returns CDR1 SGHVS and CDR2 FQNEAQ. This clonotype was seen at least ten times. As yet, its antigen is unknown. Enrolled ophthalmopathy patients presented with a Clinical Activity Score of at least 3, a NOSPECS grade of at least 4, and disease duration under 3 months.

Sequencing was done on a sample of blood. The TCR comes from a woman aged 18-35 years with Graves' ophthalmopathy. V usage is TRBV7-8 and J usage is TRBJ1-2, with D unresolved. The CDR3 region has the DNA TGTGCCAGCAGCCGATCGACCAACTCTCATGGCTACACCTTC. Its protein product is CASSRSTNSHGYTF.